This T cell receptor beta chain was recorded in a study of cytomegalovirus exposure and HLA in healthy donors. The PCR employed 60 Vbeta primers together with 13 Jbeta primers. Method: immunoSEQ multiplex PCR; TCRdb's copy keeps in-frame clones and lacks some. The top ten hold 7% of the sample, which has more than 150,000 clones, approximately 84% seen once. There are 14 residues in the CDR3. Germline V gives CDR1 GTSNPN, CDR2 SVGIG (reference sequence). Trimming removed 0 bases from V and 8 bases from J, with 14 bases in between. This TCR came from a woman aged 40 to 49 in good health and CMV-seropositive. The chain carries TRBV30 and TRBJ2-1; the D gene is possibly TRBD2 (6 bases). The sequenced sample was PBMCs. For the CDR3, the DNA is TGTGCCTGGAGTGTTGCGGGGTGGGTCGATGAGCAGTTCTTC. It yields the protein CAWSVAGWVDEQFF.